This T cell receptor beta chain emerged from a study of blood T cells in healthy people across ages. Deletions cut 1 base from V and 4 bases from J, with 10 bases between. CDR1 is SQVTM and CDR2 is ANQGSEA in the germline V gene. The CDR3 spans 13 residues. Combining a sample-barcoded 5' primer with a J-beta primer mix, a second PCR ran for roughly 7 to 12 cycles. TCRdb fed the 5' RACE reads into MiXCR, producing one record per CDR3 protein. The table shows 1 million or so distinct CDR3 sequences, with almost 25% occurring only once. These data also featured in a second study, about T cells of mothers and their children.

The clonotype was recovered from a girl aged 2 to 10 in good health. The sequencing sample was made of blood. The chain is built from TRBV29-1 and TRBJ2-5; D gene unclear. The CDR3 spells CSVEGGKVETQYF. The CDR3 region has the DNA TGCAGCGTTGAAGGTGGGAAGGTAGAGACCCAGTACTTC.